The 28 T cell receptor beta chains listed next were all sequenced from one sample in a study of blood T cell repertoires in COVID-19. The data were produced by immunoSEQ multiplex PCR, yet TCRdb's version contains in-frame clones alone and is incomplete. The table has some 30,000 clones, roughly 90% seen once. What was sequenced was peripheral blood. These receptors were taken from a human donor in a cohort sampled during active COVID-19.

The CDR3 sequence is CASSPGGVGEQYF. The CDR3 DNA reads as TGTGCCAGCAGCCCAGGCGGGGTAGGGGAGCAGTACTTC. This chain uses TRBV7-3 with TRBJ2-7; the D gene is possibly TRBD2 (6 bases). Trimming stripped 5 bases from V and 7 bases from J, with 15 bases between. CDR3 length equals 13 residues. Per germline, CDR1 SGHTA and CDR2 FQGTGA. Combining the CDR3 with reference TRBV7-3 and TRBJ2-7 gives the whole variable domain GAGVSQTPSNKVTEKGKYVELRCDPISGHTALYWYRQSLGQGPEFLIYFQGTGAADDSGLPNDRFFAVRPEGSVSTLKIQRTERGDSAVYLCASSPGGVGEQYFGPGTRLTVT.

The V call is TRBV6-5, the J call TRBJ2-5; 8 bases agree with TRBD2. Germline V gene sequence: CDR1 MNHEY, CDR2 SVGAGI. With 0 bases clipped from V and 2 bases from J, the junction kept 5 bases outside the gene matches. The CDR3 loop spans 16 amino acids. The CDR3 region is CASSYSGAGGQETQYF. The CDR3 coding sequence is TGTGCCAGCAGTTACTCGGGTGCGGGGGGACAAGAGACCCAGTACTTC.

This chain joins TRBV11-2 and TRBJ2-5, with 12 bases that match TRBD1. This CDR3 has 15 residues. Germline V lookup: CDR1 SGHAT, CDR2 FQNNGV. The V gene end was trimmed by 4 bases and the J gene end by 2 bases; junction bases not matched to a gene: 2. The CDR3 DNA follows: TGTGCCAGCAGCTGGGGACAGGGGGCACAAGAGACCCAGTACTTC. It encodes CASSWGQGAQETQYF.

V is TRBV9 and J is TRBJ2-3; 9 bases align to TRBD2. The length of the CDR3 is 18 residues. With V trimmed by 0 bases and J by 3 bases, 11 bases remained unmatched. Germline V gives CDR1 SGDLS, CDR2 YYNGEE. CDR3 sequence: CASSVEPNMRGGTDTQYF. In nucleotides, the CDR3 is TGTGCCAGCAGCGTAGAGCCTAACATGCGGGGGGGAACAGATACGCAGTATTTT.

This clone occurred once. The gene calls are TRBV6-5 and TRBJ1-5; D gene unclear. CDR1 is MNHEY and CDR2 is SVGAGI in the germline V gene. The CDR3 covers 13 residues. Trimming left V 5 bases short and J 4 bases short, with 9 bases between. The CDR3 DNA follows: TGTGCCAGCAGTCCCAACATAAATCAGCCCCAGCATTTT. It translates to CASSPNINQPQHF.

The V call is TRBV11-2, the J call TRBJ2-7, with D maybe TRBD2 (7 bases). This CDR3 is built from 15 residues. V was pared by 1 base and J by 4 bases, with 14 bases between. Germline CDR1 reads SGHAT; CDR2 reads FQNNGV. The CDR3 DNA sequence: TGTGCCAGCAGCTTAGGAGGGGGGGGAAAGTACGAGCAGTACTTC. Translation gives CASSLGGGGKYEQYF.

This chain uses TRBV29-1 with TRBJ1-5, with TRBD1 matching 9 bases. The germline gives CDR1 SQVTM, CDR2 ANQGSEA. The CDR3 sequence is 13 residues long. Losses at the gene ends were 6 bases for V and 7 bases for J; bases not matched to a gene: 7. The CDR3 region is CSVGTGKGQPQHF. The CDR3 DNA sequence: TGCAGCGTCGGGACAGGGAAGGGCCAGCCCCAGCATTTT.

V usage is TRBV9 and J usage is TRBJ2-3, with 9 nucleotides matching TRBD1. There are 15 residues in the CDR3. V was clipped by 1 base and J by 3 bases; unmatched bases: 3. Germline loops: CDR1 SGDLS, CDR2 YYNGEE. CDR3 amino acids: CASSVWGQGTDTQYF. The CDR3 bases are TGTGCCAGCAGCGTATGGGGACAGGGAACAGATACGCAGTATTTT.

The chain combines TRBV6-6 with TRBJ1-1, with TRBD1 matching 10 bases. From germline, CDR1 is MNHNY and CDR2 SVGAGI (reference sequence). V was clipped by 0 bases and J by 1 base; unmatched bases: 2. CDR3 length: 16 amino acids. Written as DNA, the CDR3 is TGTGCCAGCAGTTACTCCGGGACAGGGGAGAACACTGAAGCTTTCTTT. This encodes CASSYSGTGENTEAFF.

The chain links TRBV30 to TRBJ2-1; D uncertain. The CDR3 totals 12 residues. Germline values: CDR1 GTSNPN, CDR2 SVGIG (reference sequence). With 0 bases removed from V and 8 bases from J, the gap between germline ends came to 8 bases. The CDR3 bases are TGTGCCTGGAGTGTTGGTCGGGATGAGCAGTTCTTC. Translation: CAWSVGRDEQFF.

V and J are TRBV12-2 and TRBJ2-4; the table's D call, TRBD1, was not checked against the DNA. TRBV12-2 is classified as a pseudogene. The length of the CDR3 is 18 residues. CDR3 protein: CASRPPPGTNRSKNIQYF. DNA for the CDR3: TGTGCAAGTCGCCCACCCCCCGGGACAAATAGATCCAAAAACATTCAGTACTTC.

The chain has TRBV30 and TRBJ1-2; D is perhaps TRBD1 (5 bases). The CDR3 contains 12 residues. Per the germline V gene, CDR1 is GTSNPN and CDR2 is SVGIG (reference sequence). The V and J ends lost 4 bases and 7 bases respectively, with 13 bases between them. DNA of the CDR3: TGTGCCTGGACAGGGAGGACTGGTGGCTACACCTTC. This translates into CAWTGRTGGYTF.

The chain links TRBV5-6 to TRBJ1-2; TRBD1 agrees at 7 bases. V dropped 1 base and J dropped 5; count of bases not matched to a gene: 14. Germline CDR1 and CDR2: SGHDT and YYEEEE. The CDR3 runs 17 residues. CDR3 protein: CASSLSSKGGQSYGYTF. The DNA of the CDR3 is TGTGCCAGCAGCTTGTCCTCCAAGGGGGGACAGAGTTATGGCTACACCTTC.

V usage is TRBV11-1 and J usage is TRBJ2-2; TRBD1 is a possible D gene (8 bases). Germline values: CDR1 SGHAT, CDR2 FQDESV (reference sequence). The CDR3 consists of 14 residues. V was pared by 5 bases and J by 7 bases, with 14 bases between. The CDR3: CASSLTGGVGELFF. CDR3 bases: TGTGCCAGCAGCCTAACAGGGGGGGTCGGGGAGCTGTTTTTT.

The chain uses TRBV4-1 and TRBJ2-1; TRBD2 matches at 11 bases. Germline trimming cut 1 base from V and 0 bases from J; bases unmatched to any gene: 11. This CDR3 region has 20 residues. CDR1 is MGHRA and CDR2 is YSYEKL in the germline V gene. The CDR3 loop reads CASSQVPRWLAGGSYNEQFF. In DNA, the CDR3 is TGCGCCAGCAGCCAAGTTCCGAGGTGGCTAGCGGGGGGCTCCTACAATGAGCAGTTCTTC.

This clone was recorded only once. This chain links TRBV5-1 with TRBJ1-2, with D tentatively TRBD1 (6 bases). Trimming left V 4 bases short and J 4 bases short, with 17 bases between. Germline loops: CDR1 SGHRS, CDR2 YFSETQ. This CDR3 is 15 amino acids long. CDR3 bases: TGCGCCAGCAGCGCCTCGACAGGCGGCCTCTATGGCTACACCTTC. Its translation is CASSASTGGLYGYTF.

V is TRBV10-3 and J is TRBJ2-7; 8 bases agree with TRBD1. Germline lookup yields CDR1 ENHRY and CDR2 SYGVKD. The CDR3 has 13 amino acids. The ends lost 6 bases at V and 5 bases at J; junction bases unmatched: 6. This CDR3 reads CAISPRGQDEQYF. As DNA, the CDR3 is TGTGCCATCAGCCCCAGGGGGCAGGACGAGCAGTACTTC.

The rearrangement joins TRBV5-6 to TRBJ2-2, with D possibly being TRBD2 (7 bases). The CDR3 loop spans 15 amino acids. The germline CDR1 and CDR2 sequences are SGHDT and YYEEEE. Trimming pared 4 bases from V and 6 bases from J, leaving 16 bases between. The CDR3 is CASSRRGASAGELFF. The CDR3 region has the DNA TGTGCCAGCAGCCGACGGGGGGCCAGTGCCGGGGAGCTGTTTTTT.

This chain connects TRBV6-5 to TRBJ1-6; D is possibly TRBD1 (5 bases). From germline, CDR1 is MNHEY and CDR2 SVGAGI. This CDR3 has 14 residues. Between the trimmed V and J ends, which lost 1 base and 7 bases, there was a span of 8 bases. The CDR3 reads CASSYFQGNSPLHF. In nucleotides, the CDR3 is TGTGCCAGCAGTTACTTCCAGGGCAATTCACCCCTCCACTTT.

The CDR3 bases are TGTGCCAGCAGTACCCGGGACAGGAGCTACGAGCAGTACTTC. Translating gives CASSTRDRSYEQYF. The chain employs TRBV27 and TRBJ2-7; 8 nucleotides align to TRBD1. The trim removed 5 bases at V and 3 bases at J, leaving 6 bases unmatched. Germline V gives CDR1 MNHEY, CDR2 SMNVEV (reference sequence). There are 14 residues in the CDR3.

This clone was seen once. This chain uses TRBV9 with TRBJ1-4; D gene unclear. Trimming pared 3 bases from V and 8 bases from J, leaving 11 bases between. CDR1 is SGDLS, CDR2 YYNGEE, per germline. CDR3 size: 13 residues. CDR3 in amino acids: CASSAGNREKLFF. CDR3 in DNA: TGTGCCAGCAGCGCCGGGAATCGGGAAAAACTGTTTTTT.

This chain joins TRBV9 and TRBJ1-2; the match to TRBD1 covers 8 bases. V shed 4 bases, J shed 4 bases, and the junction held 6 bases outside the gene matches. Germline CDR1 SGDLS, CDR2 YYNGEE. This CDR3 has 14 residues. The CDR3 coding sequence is TGTGCCAGCAGCCCCGGACAGGGCGGCTATGGCTACACCTTC. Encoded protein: CASSPGQGGYGYTF.

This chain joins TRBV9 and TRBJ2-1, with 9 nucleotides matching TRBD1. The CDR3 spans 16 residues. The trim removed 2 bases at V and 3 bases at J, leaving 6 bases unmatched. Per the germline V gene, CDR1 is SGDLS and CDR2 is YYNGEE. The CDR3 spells CASSVDGQGYYNEQFF. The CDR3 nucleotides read TGTGCCAGCAGCGTTGATGGACAGGGGTACTACAATGAGCAGTTCTTC.

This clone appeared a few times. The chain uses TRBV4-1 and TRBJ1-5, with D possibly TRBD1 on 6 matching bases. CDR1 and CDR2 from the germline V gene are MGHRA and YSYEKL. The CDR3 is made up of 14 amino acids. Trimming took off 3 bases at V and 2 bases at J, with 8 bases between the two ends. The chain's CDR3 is CASSQYRGNQPQHF. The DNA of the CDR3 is TGCGCCAGCAGCCAGTACAGGGGCAATCAGCCCCAGCATTTT.

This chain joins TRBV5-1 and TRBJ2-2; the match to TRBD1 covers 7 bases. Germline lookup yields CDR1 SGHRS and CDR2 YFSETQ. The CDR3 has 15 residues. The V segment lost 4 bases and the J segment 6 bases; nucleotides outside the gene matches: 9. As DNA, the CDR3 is TGCGCCAGCAGCCTAACATCCCAGGGGGCCGGGGAGCTGTTTTTT. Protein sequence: CASSLTSQGAGELFF.

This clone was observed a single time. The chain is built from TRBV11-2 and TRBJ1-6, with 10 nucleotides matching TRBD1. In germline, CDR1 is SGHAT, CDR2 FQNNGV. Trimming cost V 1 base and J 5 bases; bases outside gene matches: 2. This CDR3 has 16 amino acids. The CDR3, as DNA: TGTGCCAGCAGCTTAGGGGGACAGGGGAATAATTCACCCCTCCACTTT. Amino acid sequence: CASSLGGQGNNSPLHF.

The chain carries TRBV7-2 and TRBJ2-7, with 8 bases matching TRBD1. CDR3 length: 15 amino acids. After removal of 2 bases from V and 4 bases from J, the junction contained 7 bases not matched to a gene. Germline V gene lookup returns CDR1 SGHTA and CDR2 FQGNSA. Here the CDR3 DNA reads TGTGCCAGCAGCTTAAGTGCAGGGGGCGCGTACGAGCAGTACTTC. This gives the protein CASSLSAGGAYEQYF.

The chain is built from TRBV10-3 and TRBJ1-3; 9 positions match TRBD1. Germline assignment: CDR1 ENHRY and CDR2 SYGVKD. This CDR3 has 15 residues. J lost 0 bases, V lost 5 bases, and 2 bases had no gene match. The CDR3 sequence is CAISPGQGSGNTIYF. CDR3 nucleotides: TGTGCCATCAGTCCGGGACAGGGCTCTGGAAACACCATATATTTT.